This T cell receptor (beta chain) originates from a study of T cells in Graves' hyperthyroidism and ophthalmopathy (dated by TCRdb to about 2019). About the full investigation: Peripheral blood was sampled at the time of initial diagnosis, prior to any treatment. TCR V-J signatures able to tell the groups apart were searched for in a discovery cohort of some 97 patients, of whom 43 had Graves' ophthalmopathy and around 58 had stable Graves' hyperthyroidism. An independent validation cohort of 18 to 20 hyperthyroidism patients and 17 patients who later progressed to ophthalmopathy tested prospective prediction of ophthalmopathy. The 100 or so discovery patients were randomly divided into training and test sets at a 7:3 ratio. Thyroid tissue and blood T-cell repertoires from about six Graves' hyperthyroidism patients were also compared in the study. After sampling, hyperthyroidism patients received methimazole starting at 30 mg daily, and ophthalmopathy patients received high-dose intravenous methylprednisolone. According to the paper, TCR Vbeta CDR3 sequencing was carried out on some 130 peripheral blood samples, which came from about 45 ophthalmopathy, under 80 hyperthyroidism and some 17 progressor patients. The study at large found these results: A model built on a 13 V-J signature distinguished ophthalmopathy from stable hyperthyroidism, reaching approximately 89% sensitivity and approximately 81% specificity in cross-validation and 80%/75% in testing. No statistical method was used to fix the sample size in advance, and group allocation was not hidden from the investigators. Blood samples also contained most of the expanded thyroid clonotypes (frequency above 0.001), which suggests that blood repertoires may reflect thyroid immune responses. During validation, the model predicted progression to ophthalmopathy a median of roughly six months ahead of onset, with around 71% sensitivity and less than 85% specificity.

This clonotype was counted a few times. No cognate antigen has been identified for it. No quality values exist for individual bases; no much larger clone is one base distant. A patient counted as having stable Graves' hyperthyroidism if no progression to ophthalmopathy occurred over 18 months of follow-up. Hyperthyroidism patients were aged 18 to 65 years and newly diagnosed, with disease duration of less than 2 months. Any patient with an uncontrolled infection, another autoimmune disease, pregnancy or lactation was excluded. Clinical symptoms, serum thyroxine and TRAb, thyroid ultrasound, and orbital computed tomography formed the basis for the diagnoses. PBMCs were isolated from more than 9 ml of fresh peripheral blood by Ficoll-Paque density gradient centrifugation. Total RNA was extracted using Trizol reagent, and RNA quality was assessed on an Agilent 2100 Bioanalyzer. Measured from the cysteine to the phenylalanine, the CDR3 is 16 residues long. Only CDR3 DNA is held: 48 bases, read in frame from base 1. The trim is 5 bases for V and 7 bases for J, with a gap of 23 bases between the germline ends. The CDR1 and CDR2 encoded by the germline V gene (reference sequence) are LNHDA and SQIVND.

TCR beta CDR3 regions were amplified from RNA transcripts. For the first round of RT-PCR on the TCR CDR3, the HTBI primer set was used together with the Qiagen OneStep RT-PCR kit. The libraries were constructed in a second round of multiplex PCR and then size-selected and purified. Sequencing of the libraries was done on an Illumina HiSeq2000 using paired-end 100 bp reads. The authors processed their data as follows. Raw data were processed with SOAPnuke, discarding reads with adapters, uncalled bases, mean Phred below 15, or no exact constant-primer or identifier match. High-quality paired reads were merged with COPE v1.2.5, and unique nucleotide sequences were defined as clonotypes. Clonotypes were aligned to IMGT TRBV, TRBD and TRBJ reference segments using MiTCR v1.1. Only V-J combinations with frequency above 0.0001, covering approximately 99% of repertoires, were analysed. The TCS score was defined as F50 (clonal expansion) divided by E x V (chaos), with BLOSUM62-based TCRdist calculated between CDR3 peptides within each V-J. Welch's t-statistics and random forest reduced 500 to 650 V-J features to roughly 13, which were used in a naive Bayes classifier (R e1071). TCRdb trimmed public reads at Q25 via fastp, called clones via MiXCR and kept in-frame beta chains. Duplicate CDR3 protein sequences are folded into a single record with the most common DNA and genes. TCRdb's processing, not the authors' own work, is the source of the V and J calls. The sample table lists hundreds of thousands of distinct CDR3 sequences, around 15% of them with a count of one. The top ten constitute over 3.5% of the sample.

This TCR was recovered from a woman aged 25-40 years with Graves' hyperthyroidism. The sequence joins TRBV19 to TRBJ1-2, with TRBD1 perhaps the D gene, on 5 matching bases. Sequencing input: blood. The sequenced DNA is TGTGCCAGTAGTTCAAATTGGGGACCCGGCGATGGTGGCTACACCTTC. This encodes CASSSNWGPGDGGYTF.